A selection of T cell receptor beta chains follows, all from one sample in a study of CD8 T cells in ankylosing spondylitis. TCRdb used MiXCR to reprocess the 5' RACE reads, holding one entry per CDR3 protein. The data contain under 250,000 distinct CDR3 sequences, 30% to 40% of them singletons. Sample: blood, either unsorted or a sorted T cell fraction (not recorded which). These receptors originate from a male donor with ankylosing spondylitis or in good health (not recorded which). CDR3s include the opening cysteine and the closing phenylalanine or tryptophan. Fields, in order: clone size, J gene, D gene, V gene, CDR3 DNA, CDR3 protein. The D gene is left open where the match is weak. The size of a clone is reported for some rows only, either as once, few or many, or as a class for expanded clones.

>NA|TRBJ2-3|NA|TRBV20-1
TGCAGTGCTAGAGAAAGGTCCGATACGCAGTATTTT
CSARERSDTQYF
>NA|TRBJ1-5|TRBD1|TRBV10-3
TGTGCCATCAATCAGGGGGGCAATCAGCCCCAGCATTTT
CAINQGGNQPQHF
>NA|TRBJ2-5|TRBD2|TRBV6-5
TGTGCCAGCAGTTACGGGTTTAGCGGGGGTCCTCAAGAGACCCAGTACTTC
CASSYGFSGGPQETQYF
>NA|TRBJ2-4|NA|TRBV11-2
TGTGCCAGCATCCCCCGATGTGGGGAAGGGGCCAAAAACATTCAGTACTTC
CASIPRCGEGAKNIQYF
>few|TRBJ2-3|NA|TRBV20-1
TGCAGTGCTCGAGACTTCCCCCCAGATACGCAGTATTTT
CSARDFPPDTQYF
>once|TRBJ2-3|NA|TRBV12-3/TRBV12-4
TGTGCCAGCACCCCCACATTCACAGATACGCAGTATTTT
CASTPTFTDTQYF
>NA|TRBJ1-2|NA|TRBV6-1
TGTGCCAGCAGTCATAATCAGCGGAGTGGAGGCTACACCTTC
CASSHNQRSGGYTF
>few|TRBJ2-5|NA|TRBV24-1
TGTGCCACCAGTGATTTCCGAGAGACCCAGTACTTC
CATSDFRETQYF
>NA|TRBJ2-1|TRBD2|TRBV7-3
TGTGCCAGCAGCTTAGATCTAGCGGGGGCCTACAATGAGCAGTTCTTC
CASSLDLAGAYNEQFF
>once|TRBJ1-2|TRBD1|TRBV5-1
TGCGCCAGCAGCTCAGGGGGTAGTGGCTATGGCTACACCTTC
CASSSGGSGYGYTF
>once|TRBJ1-3|NA|TRBV11-2
TGTGCCAGCAGCTTGATGACCCGGGGGTCTGGAAACACCATATATTTT
CASSLMTRGSGNTIYF
>NA|TRBJ2-3|TRBD2|TRBV12-3/TRBV12-4
TGTGCCAGCAGTCCGGAATGGCGGGGGAGCACAGATACGCAGTATTTT
CASSPEWRGSTDTQYF
>few|TRBJ2-5|NA|TRBV20-1
TGCAGTGAAGGCAGCGGAACTAAAGAGACCCAGTACTTC
CSEGSGTKETQYF
>few|TRBJ2-5|NA|TRBV12-3/TRBV12-4
TGTGCCAGCAGAGACAGGCTTCAAGAGACCCAGTACTTC
CASRDRLQETQYF
>few|TRBJ2-5|TRBD2|TRBV6-5
TGTGCCAGCAGTTACGCGGCTAGCGGGGTGGGAGGCCAGTACTTC
CASSYAASGVGGQYF
>NA|TRBJ2-1|TRBD2|TRBV20-1
TGCAGTGCAGCCGGGACTAGCATCCCTCAAGACTCCTACAATGAGCAGTTCTTC
CSAAGTSIPQDSYNEQFF
>few|TRBJ2-5|TRBD1|TRBV20-1
TGCAGTGCTGACAGGGAAAACAGAGAGACCCAGTACTTC
CSADRENRETQYF
>NA|TRBJ1-5|NA|TRBV15
TGTGCCACCAGCAGAGATATCGATCAGCCCCAGCATTTT
CATSRDIDQPQHF
>NA|TRBJ1-1|TRBD1|TRBV29-1
TGCAGCGTAGCGGACAGGGTGAACACTGAAGCTTTCTTT
CSVADRVNTEAFF
>NA|TRBJ1-1|TRBD1|TRBV4-1
TGCGCCAGCAGCCATCAAGGACAGGGCCCGAACACTGAAGCTTTCTTT
CASSHQGQGPNTEAFF
>many|TRBJ2-5|TRBD2|TRBV29-1
TGCAGCTCTACTAGCGGGGAGACCCAGTACTTC
CSSTSGETQYF
>NA|TRBJ1-5|NA|TRBV12-3/TRBV12-4
TGTGCCAGCAGCTCGGGGGGACTTCCGGGGAGCAATCAGCCCCAGCATTTT
CASSSGGLPGSNQPQHF
>NA|TRBJ2-5|TRBD1|TRBV20-1
TGCAGTGCTAGAGAAATGGGGACAGAATGGCTAGCCGGGAAGACCCAGTACTTC
CSAREMGTEWLAGKTQYF
>NA|TRBJ1-6|NA|TRBV3-1
TGTGCCAGCAGCCAACAGATCTCACCCCTCCACTTT
CASSQQISPLHF
>few|TRBJ2-5|TRBD2|TRBV20-1
TGCAGTGCTAGCGACCGACTAGCGGGGGACCTCGAGACCCAGTACTTC
CSASDRLAGDLETQYF
>few|TRBJ1-5|NA|TRBV29-1
TGCAGCGTTGGCCAGTTCAATCAGCCCCAGCATTTT
CSVGQFNQPQHF
>few|TRBJ2-5|NA|TRBV18
TGTGCCAGCTCACCACCGAGGCAGACTCAAGAGACCCAGTACTTC
CASSPPRQTQETQYF
>NA|TRBJ2-1|NA|TRBV12-3/TRBV12-4
TGTGCCAGCACTTTAGACGCCAGGGGAGGGAATGAGCAGTTCTTC
CASTLDARGGNEQFF
>few|TRBJ2-7|NA|TRBV5-1
TGCGCCAGCACCGACCCAGGGGAGAGAGCCTACGAGCAGTACTTC
CASTDPGERAYEQYF
>NA|TRBJ2-7|TRBD1|TRBV4-1
TGCGCCAGCAGCCATTTGGACAGGGGGGTGTACGAGCAGTACTTC
CASSHLDRGVYEQYF
>NA|TRBJ1-1|TRBD1|TRBV5-5
TGTGCCAGCAGCTTGCCCACAGGGGATTTGGCTGAAGCTTTCTTT
CASSLPTGDLAEAFF
>NA|TRBJ2-2|NA|TRBV7-9
TGTGCCAGCAGCATCGGAGGGAACACCGGGGAGCTGTTTTTT
CASSIGGNTGELFF
>many|TRBJ2-3|NA|TRBV20-1
TGCAGTGCTAGAGATGTCAAGGTCCCCACAGATACGCAGTATTTT
CSARDVKVPTDTQYF
>NA|TRBJ1-5|NA|TRBV5-1
TGCGCCAGCAGCCCCCAGGGAATCAATCAGCCCCAGCATTTT
CASSPQGINQPQHF
>NA|TRBJ2-5|TRBD2|TRBV10-3
TGTGCCATCAGTCAGCGGGATGGGGAGACCCAGTACTTC
CAISQRDGETQYF
>NA|TRBJ2-5|TRBD2|TRBV3-1
TGTGCCAGCAGCCACCCCGGACTAGCTGTCGAGACCCAGTACTTC
CASSHPGLAVETQYF
>NA|TRBJ1-1|NA|TRBV27
TGTGCCAGCACCCAGAACACTGAAGCTTTCTTT
CASTQNTEAFF
>few|TRBJ1-3|NA|TRBV5-6
TGTGCCAGCAGCTTGGGGCCGGGCTTGGGCTCTGGAAACACCATATATTTT
CASSLGPGLGSGNTIYF
>NA|TRBJ2-2|NA|TRBV9
TGTGCCAGCAGCGTAGAAGCTCAGGGGAACGCGAGCACCGGAGAGCTGTTTTTT
CASSVEAQGNASTGELFF